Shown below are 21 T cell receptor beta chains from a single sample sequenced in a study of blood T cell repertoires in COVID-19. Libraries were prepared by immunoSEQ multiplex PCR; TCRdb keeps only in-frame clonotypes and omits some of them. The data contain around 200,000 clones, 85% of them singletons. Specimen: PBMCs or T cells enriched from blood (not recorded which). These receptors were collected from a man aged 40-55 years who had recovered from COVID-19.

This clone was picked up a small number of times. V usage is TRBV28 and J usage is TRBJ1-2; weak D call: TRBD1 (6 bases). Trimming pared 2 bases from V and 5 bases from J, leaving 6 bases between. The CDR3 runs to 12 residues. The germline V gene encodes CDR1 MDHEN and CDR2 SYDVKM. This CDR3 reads CASSLQGYGYTF. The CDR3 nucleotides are TGTGCCAGCAGTTTACAGGGGTATGGCTACACCTTC.

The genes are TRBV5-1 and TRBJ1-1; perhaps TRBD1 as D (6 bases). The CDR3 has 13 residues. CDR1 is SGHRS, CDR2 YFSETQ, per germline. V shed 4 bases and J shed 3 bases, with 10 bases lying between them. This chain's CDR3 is CASSNQGYTEAFF. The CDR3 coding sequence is TGCGCCAGCAGCAACCAGGGGTACACTGAAGCTTTCTTT.

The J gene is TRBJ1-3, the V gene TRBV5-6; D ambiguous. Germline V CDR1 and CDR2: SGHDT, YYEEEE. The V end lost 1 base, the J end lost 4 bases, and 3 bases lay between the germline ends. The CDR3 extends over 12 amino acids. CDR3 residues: CASSLIGNTIYF. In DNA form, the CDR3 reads TGTGCCAGCAGCTTGATAGGAAACACCATATATTTT.

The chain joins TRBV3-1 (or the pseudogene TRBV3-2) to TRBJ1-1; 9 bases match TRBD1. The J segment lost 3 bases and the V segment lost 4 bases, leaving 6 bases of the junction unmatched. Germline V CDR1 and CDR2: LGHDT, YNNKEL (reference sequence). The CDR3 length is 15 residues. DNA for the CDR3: TGTGCCAGCAGCCCCCGGGACAGGGCTTACACTGAAGCTTTCTTT. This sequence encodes CASSPRDRAYTEAFF.

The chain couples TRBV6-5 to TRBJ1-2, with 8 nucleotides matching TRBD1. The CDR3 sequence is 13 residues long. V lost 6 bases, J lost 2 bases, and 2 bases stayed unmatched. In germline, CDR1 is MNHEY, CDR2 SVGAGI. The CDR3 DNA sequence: TGTGCCAGCAGAACAGGGGGAAACTATGGCTACACCTTC. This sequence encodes CASRTGGNYGYTF.

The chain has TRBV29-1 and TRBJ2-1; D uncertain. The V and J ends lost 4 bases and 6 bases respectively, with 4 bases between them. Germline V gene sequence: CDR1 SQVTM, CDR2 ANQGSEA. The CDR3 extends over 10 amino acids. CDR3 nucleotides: TGCAGCGTTGGTCTCAATGAGCAGTTCTTC. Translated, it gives CSVGLNEQFF.

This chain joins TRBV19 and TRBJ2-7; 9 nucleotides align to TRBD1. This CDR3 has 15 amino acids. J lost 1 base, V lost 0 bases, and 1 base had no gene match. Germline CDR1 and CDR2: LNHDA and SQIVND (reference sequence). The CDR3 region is CASSIDGQGSYEQYF. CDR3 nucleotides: TGTGCCAGTAGTATAGACGGACAGGGGTCCTACGAGCAGTACTTC.

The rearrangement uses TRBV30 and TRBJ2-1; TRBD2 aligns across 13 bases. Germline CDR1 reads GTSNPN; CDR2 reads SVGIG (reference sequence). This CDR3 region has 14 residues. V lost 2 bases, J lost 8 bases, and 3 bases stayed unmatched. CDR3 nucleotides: TGTGCCTGGAGTAGGACTAGCGGGGGCCATGAGCAGTTCTTC. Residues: CAWSRTSGGHEQFF.

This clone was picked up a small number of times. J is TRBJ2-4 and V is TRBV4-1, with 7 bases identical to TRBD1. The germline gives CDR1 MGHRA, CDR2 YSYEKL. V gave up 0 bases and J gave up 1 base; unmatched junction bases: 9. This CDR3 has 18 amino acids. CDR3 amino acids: CASSQDRDSSLAKNIQYF. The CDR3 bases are TGCGCCAGCAGCCAAGATAGGGACAGTTCCCTGGCCAAAAACATTCAGTACTTC.

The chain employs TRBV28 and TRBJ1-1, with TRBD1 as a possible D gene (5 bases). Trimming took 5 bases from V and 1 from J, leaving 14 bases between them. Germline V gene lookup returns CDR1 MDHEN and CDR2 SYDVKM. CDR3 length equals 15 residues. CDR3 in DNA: TGTGCCAGCAGTCCCCGAGGGGAGGGGAACACTGAAGCTTTCTTT. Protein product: CASSPRGEGNTEAFF.

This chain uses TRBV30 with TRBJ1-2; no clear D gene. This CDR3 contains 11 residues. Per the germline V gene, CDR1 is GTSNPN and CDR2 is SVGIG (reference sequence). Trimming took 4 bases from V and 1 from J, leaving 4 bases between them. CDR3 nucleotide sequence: TGTGCCTGGATTCTTAACTATGGCTACACCTTC. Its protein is CAWILNYGYTF.

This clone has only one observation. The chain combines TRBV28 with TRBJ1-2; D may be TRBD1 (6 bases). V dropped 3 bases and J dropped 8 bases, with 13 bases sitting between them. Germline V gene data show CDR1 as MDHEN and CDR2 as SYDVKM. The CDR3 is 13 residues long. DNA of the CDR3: TGTGCCAGCAGTTTTGAGGGGGTAGTCGGCTACACCTTC. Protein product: CASSFEGVVGYTF.

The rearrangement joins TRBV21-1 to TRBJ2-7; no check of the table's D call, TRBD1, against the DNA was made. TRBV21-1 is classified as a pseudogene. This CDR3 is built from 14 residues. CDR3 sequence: CASSKVTGKYEQYF. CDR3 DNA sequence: TGTGCCAGCAGCAAAGTAACAGGGAAGTACGAGCAGTACTTC.

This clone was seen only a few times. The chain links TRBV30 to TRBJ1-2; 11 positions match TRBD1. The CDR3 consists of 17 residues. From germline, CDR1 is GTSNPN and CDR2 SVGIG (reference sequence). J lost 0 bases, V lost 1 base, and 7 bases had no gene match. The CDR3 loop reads CAWSARDRGRANYGYTF. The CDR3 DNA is TGTGCCTGGAGTGCTCGGGACAGGGGGAGAGCTAACTATGGCTACACCTTC.

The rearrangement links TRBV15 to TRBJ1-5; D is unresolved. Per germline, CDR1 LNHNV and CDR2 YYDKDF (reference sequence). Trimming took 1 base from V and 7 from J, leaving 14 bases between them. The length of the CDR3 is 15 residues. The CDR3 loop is CATSRGKEPSQPQHF. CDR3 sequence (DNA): TGTGCCACCAGCAGAGGGAAGGAGCCGAGCCAGCCCCAGCATTTT.

CDR3 in amino acids: CASSLSGRANEQFF. The CDR3 coding sequence is TGTGCCAGCAGTTTAAGCGGGAGGGCCAATGAGCAGTTCTTC. The chain links TRBV28 to TRBJ2-1; 10 bases are a match to TRBD2. After removal of 2 bases from V and 6 bases from J, the junction contained 1 base not matched to a gene. Germline V gene lookup returns CDR1 MDHEN and CDR2 SYDVKM. CDR3 length: 14 amino acids.

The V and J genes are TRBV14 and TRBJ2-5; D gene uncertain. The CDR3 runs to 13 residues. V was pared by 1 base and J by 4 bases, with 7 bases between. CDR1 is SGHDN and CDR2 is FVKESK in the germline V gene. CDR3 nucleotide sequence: TGTGCCAGCAGCCAAGCCTTATTAGAGACCCAGTACTTC. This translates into CASSQALLETQYF.

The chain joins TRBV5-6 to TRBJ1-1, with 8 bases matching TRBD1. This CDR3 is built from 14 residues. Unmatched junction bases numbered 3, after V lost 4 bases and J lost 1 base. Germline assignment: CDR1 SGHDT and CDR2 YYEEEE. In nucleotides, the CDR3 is TGTGCCAGCAGCAAGGGACAGGAGAACACTGAAGCTTTCTTT. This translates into CASSKGQENTEAFF.

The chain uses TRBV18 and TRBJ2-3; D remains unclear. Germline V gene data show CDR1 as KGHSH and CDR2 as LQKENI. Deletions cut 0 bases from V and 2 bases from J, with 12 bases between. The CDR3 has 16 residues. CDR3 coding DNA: TGTGCCAGCTCACCACCCGCCCTCAGTCCCACAGATACGCAGTATTTT. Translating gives CASSPPALSPTDTQYF. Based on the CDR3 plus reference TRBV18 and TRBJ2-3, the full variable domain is NAGVMQNPRHLVRRRGQEARLRCSPMKGHSHVYWYRQLPEEGLKFMVYLQKENIIDESGMPKERFSAEFPKEGPSILRIQQVVRGDSAAYFCASSPPALSPTDTQYFGPGTRLTVL.

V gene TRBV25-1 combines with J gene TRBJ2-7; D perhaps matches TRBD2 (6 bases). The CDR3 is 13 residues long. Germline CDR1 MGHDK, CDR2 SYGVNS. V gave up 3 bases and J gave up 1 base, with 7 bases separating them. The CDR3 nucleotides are TGTGCCAGCAGTGATGGAGGGTCCTACGAGCAGTACTTC. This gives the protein CASSDGGSYEQYF.

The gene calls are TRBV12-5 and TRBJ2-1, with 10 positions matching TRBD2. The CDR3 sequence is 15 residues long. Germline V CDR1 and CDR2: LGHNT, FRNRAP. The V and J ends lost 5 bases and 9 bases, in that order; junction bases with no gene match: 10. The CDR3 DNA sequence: TGTGCTAGTGGTACCCGACAGCGGGAGGGCGTTGAGCAGTTCTTC. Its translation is CASGTRQREGVEQFF.